A selection of T cell receptor beta chains follows, all from one sample in a study of a mutant IDH1 vaccine in newly diagnosed glioma. These TCRs are of unknown antigen specificity. Some clones are missing from TCRdb's copy, which holds only in-frame ones; the method was immunoSEQ multiplex PCR. The sample holds 45,000 to 65,000 clones, 65% to 90% seen once. Material: PBMCs, obtained from a glioma patient whose treatment included an IDH1 peptide vaccine. The receptor source for this set is a woman aged 18 to 35 with glioma. Some clones in this sample may be carry-over from other donors' samples. Each CDR3 is given with its conserved first and last residue. A D gene is named only where the DNA matches it firmly. Expanded clones get a size class; other rows say once, few or many, or leave the size out.

j_call clone_size d_call v_call cdr3_length cdr3_aa cdr3_nt
TRBJ2-7 . TRBD1 TRBV5-6 16 CASSPTGALVGYEQYF TGTGCCAGCAGCCCGACAGGGGCCCTAGTAGGCTACGAGCAGTACTTC
TRBJ1-3 . . TRBV6-1 14 CASTRTASGNTIYF TGTGCCAGCACTAGGACAGCCTCTGGAAACACCATATATTTT
TRBJ2-4 once . TRBV13 17 CASSSESFRQATDIQYF TGTGCCAGCAGCTCCGAATCCTTTAGACAGGCGACGGACATTCAGTACTTC
TRBJ1-2 few . TRBV2 11 CASSRQYGYTF TGTGCCAGCAGCCGACAGTATGGCTACACCTTC
TRBJ1-2 . . TRBV7-9 15 CASSLLGPQSYGYTF TGTGCCAGCAGCTTATTAGGACCGCAATCCTATGGCTACACCTTC
TRBJ2-3 . . TRBV9 16 CASSVTGNPSTDTQYF TGTGCCAGCAGCGTAACTGGTAACCCTAGCACAGATACGCAGTATTTT
TRBJ1-1 few TRBD1 TRBV10-3 12 CAIMGDSRTTFF TGTGCCATCATGGGGGACAGTAGGACGACTTTCTTT
TRBJ2-6 few . TRBV6-1 16 CASSEEGGAGANVLTF TGTGCCAGCAGTGAAGAGGGGGGAGCTGGGGCCAACGTCCTGACTTTC
TRBJ2-1 . TRBD2 TRBV30 17 CAWRRLAGGSSYNEQFF TGTGCCTGGAGAAGGCTAGCGGGAGGGAGCTCCTACAATGAGCAGTTCTTC
TRBJ2-2 . . TRBV11-3 14 CASSYGQVTGELFF TGTGCCAGCAGCTACGGGCAAGTTACCGGGGAGCTGTTTTTT
TRBJ2-1 . . TRBV10-2 9 CASGYEQFF TGCGCCAGCGGGTATGAGCAGTTCTTC
TRBJ2-5 once TRBD1 TRBV30 14 CAWSLGQGTGTQYF TGTGCCTGGAGTCTGGGACAGGGGACTGGGACCCAGTACTTC
TRBJ1-1 . . TRBV5-1 15 CASTLALGGYTEAFF TGCGCCAGCACTTTGGCGTTGGGAGGGTACACTGAAGCTTTCTTT
TRBJ2-5 once TRBD2 TRBV7-3 15 CASSPGLAGQETQYF TGTGCCAGCAGCCCAGGACTAGCAGGGCAAGAGACCCAGTACTTC
TRBJ1-1 few . TRBV25-1 14 CASRVAGERTKAFF TGTGCCAGCAGAGTGGCAGGGGAAAGAACTAAAGCTTTCTTT
TRBJ2-7 . . TRBV25-1 12 CASSGGYYEQYF TGTGCCAGCAGTGGTGGATACTACGAGCAGTACTTC
TRBJ2-7 . . TRBV5-1 16 CASSLGGGNSPYEQYF TGCGCCAGCAGCTTGGGCGGCGGGAACTCACCCTACGAGCAGTACTTC
TRBJ1-1 . . TRBV19 16 CASSIKGPRVDTEAFF TGTGCCAGTAGTATCAAAGGTCCCAGAGTGGACACTGAAGCTTTCTTT
TRBJ2-3 . . TRBV19 15 CASSISPASTDTQYF TGTGCCAGTAGTATTTCACCAGCTAGCACAGATACGCAGTATTTT
TRBJ2-3 . TRBD1 TRBV30 18 CAWRRDRVQGVVVDTQYF TGTGCCTGGAGGAGGGACAGGGTCCAGGGTGTGGTAGTAGATACGCAGTATTTT
TRBJ1-2 . TRBD1 TRBV19 17 CASSISLQGTGAYGYTF TGTGCCAGTAGTATCTCCCTACAGGGGACTGGGGCGTATGGCTACACCTTC
TRBJ1-1 once . TRBV5-5 12 CASSPRTTEAFF TGTGCCAGCAGCCCCCGTACCACTGAAGCTTTCTTT
TRBJ1-3 . . TRBV6-5 12 CASEGAGNTIYF TGTGCCAGTGAAGGGGCTGGAAACACCATATATTTT
TRBJ1-5 . . TRBV6-1 14 CASTGLTWNQPQHF TGTGCCTCCACTGGTCTGACTTGGAATCAGCCCCAGCATTTT
TRBJ2-2 once TRBD2 TRBV12-5 16 CASASDGAGGRGELFF TGTGCTAGTGCCTCGGACGGGGCGGGAGGGCGTGGGGAGCTGTTTTTT
TRBJ2-1 . . TRBV11-2 13 CASSPLHRQQQFF TGTGCCAGCAGCCCCCTTCATAGACAACAGCAGTTCTTC
TRBJ2-7 . . TRBV5-4 14 CASSHPAAGEGQYF TGTGCCAGCAGCCACCCCGCGGCGGGTGAGGGGCAGTACTTC
TRBJ1-4 few TRBD1 TRBV30 13 CAWARDSNEKLFF TGTGCTTGGGCCCGGGACAGTAATGAAAAACTGTTTTTT
TRBJ2-3 . TRBD2 TRBV9 16 CASSVAGGIGSDTQYF TGTGCCAGCAGCGTCGCGGGGGGGATTGGCTCAGATACGCAGTATTTT
TRBJ1-1 . . TRBV5-1 14 CASSKRAPNTEAFF TGCGCCAGCAGCAAAAGGGCGCCGAACACTGAAGCTTTCTTT
TRBJ2-1 . TRBD2 TRBV6-4 15 CASSADSGSHNEQFF TGTGCCAGCAGTGCGGATAGCGGGAGCCACAATGAGCAGTTCTTC
TRBJ2-7 once . TRBV27 13 CASSLLGNYEQYF TGTGCCAGCAGTTTGTTGGGAAACTACGAGCAGTACTTC
TRBJ2-3 . TRBD1 TRBV30 15 CAWTLGTVPPDTQYF TGTGCCTGGACCTTAGGGACAGTGCCGCCAGATACGCAGTATTTT
TRBJ2-7 . . TRBV9 14 CASSPRTSDYEQYF TGTGCCAGCAGTCCTCGGACTTCTGACTACGAGCAGTACTTC
TRBJ2-1 . . TRBV6-6 14 CASSYSTGSGEQFF TGTGCCAGCAGTTACTCGACAGGCAGTGGTGAGCAGTTCTTC
TRBJ1-1 . . TRBV14 13 CASRQTGQYEAFF TGTGCCAGCAGGCAAACAGGGCAGTATGAAGCTTTCTTT
TRBJ1-1 . . TRBV7-9 12 CASSPSNTEAFF TGTGCCAGCAGCCCGTCCAATACTGAAGCTTTCTTT
TRBJ2-3 . . TRBV27 17 CASSLRSLRAYTDTQYF TGTGCCAGCAGTTTACGGTCGTTAAGGGCTTACACAGATACGCAGTATTTT
TRBJ1-5 . . TRBV7-2 13 CASSLEQGQPQHF TGTGCCAGCAGCTTGGAACAGGGCCAGCCCCAGCATTTT
TRBJ1-5 . . TRBV7-2 15 CASSLAGTSNQPQHF TGTGCCAGCAGCTTAGCCGGTACTAGCAATCAGCCCCAGCATTTT
TRBJ1-1 . . TRBV6-1 13 CASSEIGTTEAFF TGTGCCAGCAGTGAAATCGGCACGACTGAAGCTTTCTTT
TRBJ2-2 . TRBD1 TRBV7-9 15 CASSQGKGATGELFF TGTGCCAGCAGCCAGGGGAAGGGGGCCACCGGGGAGCTGTTTTTT
TRBJ2-7 . TRBD1 TRBV9 15 CASSAGQSPSYEQYF TGTGCCAGCAGCGCGGGACAGTCCCCATCCTACGAGCAGTACTTC
TRBJ2-7 . . TRBV6-5 15 CASSYSYSVSYEQYF TGTGCCAGCAGTTACTCGTACTCTGTCTCCTACGAGCAGTACTTC
TRBJ1-5 few . TRBV18 15 CASSPGTAGNQPQHF TGTGCCAGCTCACCGGGGACGGCCGGCAATCAGCCCCAGCATTTT
TRBJ2-3 . . TRBV7-8 11 CASSGRDTQYF TGTGCCAGCAGCGGTCGAGATACGCAGTATTTT
TRBJ2-7 . . TRBV27 11 CASSLGDEQYF TGTGCCAGCAGTTTGGGGGACGAGCAGTACTTC
TRBJ1-1 . . TRBV15 15 CATSYTAELNTEAFF TGTGCCACCAGCTATACGGCAGAACTGAACACTGAAGCTTTCTTT
TRBJ1-4 . . TRBV29-1 12 CSAMDRGEKLFF TGCAGCGCTATGGACAGAGGCGAAAAACTGTTTTTT
TRBJ2-7 . . TRBV7-2 13 CASSLAGVVEQYF TGTGCCAGCAGCTTAGCAGGAGTGGTCGAGCAGTACTTC
TRBJ2-3 . TRBD2 TRBV7-2 15 CASSQSGGVTDTQYF TGTGCCAGCAGCCAAAGCGGGGGAGTCACAGATACGCAGTATTTT
TRBJ1-1 medium-sized . TRBV30 12 CAWSKSGVEAFF TGTGCCTGGTCAAAGAGTGGGGTTGAAGCTTTCTTT
TRBJ2-1 . . TRBV5-1 16 CASSLYGGESYNEQFF TGCGCCAGCAGCTTGTACGGGGGTGAGTCCTACAATGAGCAGTTCTTC
TRBJ2-1 few TRBD2 TRBV5-4 17 CASSLSLRTSGYNEQFF TGTGCCAGCAGCTTGAGTCTAAGGACTAGCGGGTACAATGAGCAGTTCTTC
TRBJ1-2 . TRBD1 TRBV30 14 CAWSRDRTNYGYTF TGTGCCTGGAGTCGGGACAGGACTAACTATGGCTACACCTTC